The clone carrying this T cell receptor (beta chain) was recorded only once. The target antigen is unknown. The ends were cut back, 2 bases at V and 0 bases at J, with 5 bases in the middle. The length of the CDR3 is 13 residues. CDR1 is MNHEY and CDR2 is SVGAGI in the germline V gene. Replicate PCRs for sorted subsets used approximately 190 ng DNA; this equaled tens of thousands of T cell genomes. Clones were read by immunoSEQ multiplex PCR, and TCRdb kept only the in-frame ones, dropping some. The sample holds 1,100,000 or so clones; about 84% are singletons and the top ten take approximately 0.5%. The data stem from a study of shared clonotypes between healthy human individuals. About the research overall: A donor's plate count was three for CD4 naive and three for CD4 memory; CD8 naive had two and CD8 memory one.

Regarding the study as a whole: Memory subsets generally showed lower estimated richness than naive subsets. Limitation of the genetic and exposure-history diversity represented came from the few donors.

This clonotype was obtained from a man in his late teens or twenties in good health. Some clones in this sample may be carry-over from other donors' samples. This chain connects TRBV6-5 to TRBJ2-7; D is uncertain. Sample: memory CD4+ T cells from PBMCs. As for subset: CD45RA-negative fraction. The CDR3 DNA reads as TGTGCCAGCAGTTACCAGAACTCCTACGAGCAGTACTTC. This encodes CASSYQNSYEQYF.